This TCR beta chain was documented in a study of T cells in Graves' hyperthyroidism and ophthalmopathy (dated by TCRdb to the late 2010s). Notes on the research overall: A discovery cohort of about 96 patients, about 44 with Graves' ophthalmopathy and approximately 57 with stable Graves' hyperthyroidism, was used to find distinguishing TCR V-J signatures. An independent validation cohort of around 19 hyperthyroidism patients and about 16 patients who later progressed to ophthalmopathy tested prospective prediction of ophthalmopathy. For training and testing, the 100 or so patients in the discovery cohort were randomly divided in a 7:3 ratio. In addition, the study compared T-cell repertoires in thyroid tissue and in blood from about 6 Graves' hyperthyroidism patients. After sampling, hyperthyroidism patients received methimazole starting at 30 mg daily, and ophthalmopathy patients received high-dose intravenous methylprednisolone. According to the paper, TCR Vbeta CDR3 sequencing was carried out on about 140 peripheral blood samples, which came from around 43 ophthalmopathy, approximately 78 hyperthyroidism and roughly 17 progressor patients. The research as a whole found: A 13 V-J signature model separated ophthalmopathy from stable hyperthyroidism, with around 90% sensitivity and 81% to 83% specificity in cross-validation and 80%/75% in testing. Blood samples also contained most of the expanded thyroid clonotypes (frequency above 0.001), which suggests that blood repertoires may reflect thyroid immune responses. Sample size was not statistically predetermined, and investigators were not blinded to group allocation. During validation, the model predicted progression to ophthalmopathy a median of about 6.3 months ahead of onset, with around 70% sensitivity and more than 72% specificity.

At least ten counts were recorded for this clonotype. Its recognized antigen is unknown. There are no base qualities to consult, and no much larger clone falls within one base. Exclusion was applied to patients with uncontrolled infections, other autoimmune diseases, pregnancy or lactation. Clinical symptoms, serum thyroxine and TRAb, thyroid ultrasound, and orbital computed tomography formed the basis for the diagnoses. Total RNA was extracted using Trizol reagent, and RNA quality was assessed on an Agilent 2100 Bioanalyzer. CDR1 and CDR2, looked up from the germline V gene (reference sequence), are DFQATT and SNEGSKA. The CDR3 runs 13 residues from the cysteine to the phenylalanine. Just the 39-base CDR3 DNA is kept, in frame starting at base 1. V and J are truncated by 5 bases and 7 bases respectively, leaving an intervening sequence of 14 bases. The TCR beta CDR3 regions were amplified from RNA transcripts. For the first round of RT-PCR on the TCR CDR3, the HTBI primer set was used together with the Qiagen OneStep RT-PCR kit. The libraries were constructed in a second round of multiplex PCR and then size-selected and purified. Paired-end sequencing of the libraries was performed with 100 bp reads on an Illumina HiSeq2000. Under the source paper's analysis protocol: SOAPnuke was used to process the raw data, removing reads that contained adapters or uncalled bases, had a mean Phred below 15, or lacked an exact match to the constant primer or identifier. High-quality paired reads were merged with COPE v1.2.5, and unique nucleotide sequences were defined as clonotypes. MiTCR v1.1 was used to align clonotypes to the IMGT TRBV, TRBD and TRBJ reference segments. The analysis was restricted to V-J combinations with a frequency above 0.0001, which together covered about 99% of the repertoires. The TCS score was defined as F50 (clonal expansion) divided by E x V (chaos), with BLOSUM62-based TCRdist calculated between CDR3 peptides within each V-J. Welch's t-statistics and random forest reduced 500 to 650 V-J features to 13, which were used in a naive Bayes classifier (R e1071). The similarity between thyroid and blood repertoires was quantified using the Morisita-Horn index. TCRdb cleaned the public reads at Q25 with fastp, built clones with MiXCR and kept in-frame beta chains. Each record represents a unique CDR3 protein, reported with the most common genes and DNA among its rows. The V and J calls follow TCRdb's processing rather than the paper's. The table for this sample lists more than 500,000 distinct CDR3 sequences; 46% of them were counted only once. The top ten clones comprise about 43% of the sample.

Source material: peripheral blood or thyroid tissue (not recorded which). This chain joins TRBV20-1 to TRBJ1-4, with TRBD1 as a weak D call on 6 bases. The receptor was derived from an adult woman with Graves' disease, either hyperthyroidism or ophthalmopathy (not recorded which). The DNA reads TGCAGTGCTCTCGCGGACAGTACTGAAAAACTGTTTTTT. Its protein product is CSALADSTEKLFF.